The sequence of this T cell receptor beta chain was determined in a study of T-cell reconstitution after alpha-beta-depleted transplantation in children. Study conclusions and caveats: Several hundred graft clones that had expanded were reportedly the source of alpha-beta T cells about two months after transplant. By one year post-transplant, T-cell counts and diversity largely arose from T cells that were newly produced. Where some patients showed high TCRbeta diversity at day 60, it came from recipient T cells and thymic progenitors that had survived.

Researchers prepared the TCRbeta library using unique molecular identifiers, the study reports. Via MiXCR, TCRdb re-called the PCR reads, giving one row per CDR3 protein. The sample lists 900,000 or so distinct CDR3 sequences, 16% occurring once. From germline, CDR1 is SNHLY and CDR2 FYNNEI. The CDR3 contains 11 residues. Trimming took off 5 bases at V and 8 bases at J, with 9 bases between the two ends. Points on this clonotype: Its antigen is as yet unknown.

Sequenced here: PBMCs, mostly from graft donor cells, sampled 360 days after TCRalphabeta/CD19-depleted stem cell transplant. This chain links TRBV2 with TRBJ1-2; D gene ambiguous. This TCR came from a male patient aged 10 to 17 who had a stem cell transplant for acute lymphoblastic leukemia, so the T cells may come from the graft donor. Here the CDR3 DNA reads TGTGCCAGCAGTTGGAGGGAAGGCTACACCTTC. It encodes CASSWREGYTF.